The 7 T cell receptor beta chains given below trace back to one sample, sequenced in a study of beta chain features in type 1 diabetes. Of the isolated RNA, all was reverse transcribed, and so the sequenced material was expressed TCRB transcripts. The data were produced by immunoSEQ multiplex PCR, yet TCRdb's version contains in-frame clones alone and is incomplete. The sample lists 350,000 to 400,000 clones; approximately 16% were seen once. Sequenced: naive CD4+ T cells from blood. The receptors derive from a woman between 18 and 29 years old in good health.

This clone was detected a few times. The rearrangement uses TRBV20-1 and TRBJ1-3, with a tentative D call TRBD1 (5 bases). Deletions cut 7 bases from V and 7 bases from J, with 11 bases between. This CDR3 is 11 amino acids long. Per the germline V gene, CDR1 is DFQATT and CDR2 is SNEGSKA (reference sequence). DNA of the CDR3: TGCAGTGTCGAACGGGGGAACACCATATATTTT. Translating it yields CSVERGNTIYF.

The chain recombines TRBV9 with TRBJ2-1; 11 nucleotides align to TRBD2. The CDR3 spans 20 residues. Germline CDR1 is SGDLS and CDR2 is YYNGEE. V lost 0 bases, J lost 4 bases, and 15 bases stayed unmatched. The DNA of the CDR3 is TGTGCCAGCAGCGTAGGGACCGGGACAGCGACTAGCGGGGCATACAATGAGCAGTTCTTC. Translating it yields CASSVGTGTATSGAYNEQFF.

The rearrangement uses TRBV29-1 and TRBJ2-7; 7 bases align to TRBD1. The CDR3 extends over 13 amino acids. With V trimmed by 4 bases and J by 2 bases, 5 bases remained unmatched. The germline V gene has CDR1 SQVTM and CDR2 ANQGSEA. CDR3 protein: CSVGLQGPYEQYF. For the CDR3, the DNA is TGCAGCGTTGGTCTACAGGGGCCCTACGAGCAGTACTTC.

J is TRBJ1-5 and V is TRBV28, with D tentatively TRBD1 (6 bases). Germline CDR1 reads MDHEN; CDR2 reads SYDVKM. The CDR3 spans 19 residues. Trimming took 5 bases from V and 0 from J, leaving 23 bases between them. The CDR3 sequence: CASSPLQGRRVDSNQPQHF. For the CDR3, the DNA is TGTGCCAGCAGTCCACTTCAGGGGCGCCGAGTAGATAGCAATCAGCCCCAGCATTTT.

To note about this clone: The identical CDR3 is also encoded by other nucleotide sequences in the sample. The chain recombines TRBV10-3 with TRBJ2-7; D remains unclear. The CDR3 extends over 12 amino acids. Looked up from germline, CDR1 is ENHRY and CDR2 is SYGVKD. V was trimmed by 3 bases and J by 4 bases, leaving 7 bases between them. This CDR3 is CAISDSSYEQYF. CDR3 sequence (DNA): TGTGCCATCAGTGACTCCAGTTACGAGCAGTACTTC.

This rearrangement joins TRBV29-1 to TRBJ1-2; D is unclear. Germline V gives CDR1 SQVTM, CDR2 ANQGSEA. CDR3 length: 12 amino acids. Between the trimmed V and J ends, which lost 2 bases and 6 bases, there was a span of 10 bases. The CDR3 loop is CSVESGLHGYTF. For the CDR3, the DNA is TGCAGCGTTGAATCCGGTCTTCATGGCTACACCTTC.

V gene TRBV4-1 combines with J gene TRBJ2-7; the D gene is possibly TRBD1 (6 bases). CDR1 and CDR2 from the germline V gene are MGHRA and YSYEKL. V lost 0 bases and J 5 bases, leaving 14 bases between the germline ends. This CDR3 has 15 residues. Here the CDR3 reads CASSQESQGLNEQYF. In DNA form, the CDR3 reads TGCGCCAGCAGCCAAGAATCCCAGGGGCTGAACGAGCAGTACTTC.